This T cell receptor beta chain is drawn from a study of T cells after yellow fever vaccination (dated by TCRdb to about 2019). Background on the whole study: The SMART-Seq v4 Ultra Low Input RNA kit was used to prepare libraries from fractions with low cell numbers. To track T-cell clones before and after primary and booster YFV17D yellow fever vaccination, bulk TCR alpha and beta repertoires were sequenced longitudinally. The cohort comprised two healthy male donors, one aged 18 to 29 and one aged 30 to 40 years. Blood was drawn at multiple timepoints before and after primary and secondary immunization, with bulk PBMC replicates and cell subsets isolated. Overall results and qualifications from the work: Only a couple of donors were included in the study, so the extent to which the findings can be generalized is limited. Computational filtering was needed because FACS-sorted repertoires could contain abundant contaminating clonotypes from the bulk population. The secondary T-cell response was found to be weaker but faster than the primary response, with a peak reached on day 5 rather than on day 15. Most clones expanded after primary vaccination were re-detected after the booster (around 96% of CD4 and more than 70% of CD8), suggesting broad memory maintenance. A small fraction of clonotypes appeared in both the CD4 and CD8 compartments, likely as a result of convergent recombination.

TCR cDNA was synthesized by 5'RACE template switching, through which a universal primer site and unique molecular identifiers were introduced. Priming for cDNA synthesis came from both the TCR alpha and TCR beta constant segments. Two PCR steps were used to amplify libraries, with sample barcodes and sequencing adapters being added in the second step. Sequencing of libraries was performed on Illumina HiSeq 2500 (2x100 bp) or NovaSeq (2x150 bp). In the authors' own workflow: MIGEC handled demultiplexing of reads and collapsing into UMI consensus sequences, while MiXCR performed V(D)J alignment. Vaccine-responding clonotypes were identified with edgeR using replicate PBMC samples, with FDR below 0.01 and a log2 fold change above 5 up to day 15 being required. Each bulk clonotype was labeled CD4 or CD8 based on which sequenced repertoire, CD4 or CD8, contained the clonotype at higher abundance. TCRdb redid the processing of the public reads, applying fastp at Q25 and MiXCR, and retained in-frame beta chains. Each entry is one CDR3 protein sequence, shown with its most common DNA and genes. For this entry, the V and J calls and clone size follow TCRdb and not the study's own pipeline. This sample has around 180,000 distinct CDR3 sequences in its table, and approximately 6.2% of those were observed once. The biggest ten clones account for less than 3.5% of the sample.

This clonotype turned up a few times. Its antigen remains undetermined. Within one base of it there is no much larger clone, and no base qualities were kept. V and J are trimmed by 5 bases and 1 base, and the gene matches miss 12 bases of the junction. Per the germline V gene (reference sequence), SGHNT is the CDR1 and YYREEE is the CDR2. The CDR3 runs 18 amino acids, cysteine and phenylalanine included. Just CDR3 DNA is preserved here, 54 bases in frame from base 1. This specimen's treatment or condition label, per the study, means: live attenuated yellow fever vaccine strain. PBMCs were isolated from peripheral blood using a standard Ficoll-Paque protocol. Dynabeads CD4 and CD8 positive selection kits were used to isolate CD4 and CD8 T-cell fractions. TriZol was used to extract RNA from bulk PBMCs, CD4 and CD8 fractions, and dextramer-positive and dextramer-negative fractions.

This sequence uses TRBV5-4 and TRBJ2-6, with 7 junctional bases fitting TRBD1. The origin of this receptor is a man between 18 and 29 years old who received the YFV17D yellow fever vaccine. The source was CD4+ T cells sorted from PBMCs, collected on the day of the first yellow fever vaccination. The DNA sequence is given as TGTGCCAGCAGTTTAGGGGGACAGCCGGAATCTGGGGCCAACGTCCTGACTTTC. Translated, this is CASSLGGQPESGANVLTF.